This T cell receptor beta chain was recovered during a study (dated by TCRdb to between 2021 and 2023). Survey-level sequencing on the immunoSEQ platform was used to profile TCR beta chain repertoires. The original pipeline was this. Repertoire diversity was measured with the inverse Simpson index, and CDR3 amino acid length spectratypes and V-J pairing frequencies were compared. TCR beta CDR3 sequences were matched against VDJdb to annotate clonotypes specific to SARS-CoV-2, CMV, influenza A and EBV. Here the immuneACCESS table is served through TCRdb, limited to in-frame sequences with V and J called. Missing clones are a known gap in these copies; in checked studies unresolved V genes cover under half, and the rest lacks a known reason. From that table come the V and J calls and clone size; the DNA was used to work out D and trimming. Present in this sample are some 68,000 clones, just under 95% of which were seen just once. Around 4.6% of the sample is held by the ten biggest clonotypes.

With respect to this clone: Its target antigen remains unknown. Per-base qualities were not stored, and no clone one base away is much larger.

PBMCs were isolated from peripheral blood, and TCR beta sequencing was performed on genomic DNA from unsorted PBMCs. Compared with germline, V lacks 6 bases and J lacks 7 bases; bases without a gene match: 6. From the cysteine up to the phenylalanine, the CDR3 has a length of 14 residues. Here the CDR3 DNA is all that survives: 42 bases in frame from base 1. Taken from the germline V gene (reference sequence), the CDR1 and CDR2 loops are LNHDA and SQIVND. The investigation overall reported the following: Further investigation, including longitudinal sampling and assessment of a control group, is stated by the authors to be required.

The origin of this receptor is a man aged 40-49 years with rheumatoid arthritis. The sequenced sample was PBMCs. The rearrangement combines TRBV19 with TRBJ1-6; 7 bases in the middle match TRBD1. The nucleotide sequence is TGTGCCAGTAGCCGACAGGGAGTAAATTCACCCCTCCACTTT. It translates to CASSRQGVNSPLHF.